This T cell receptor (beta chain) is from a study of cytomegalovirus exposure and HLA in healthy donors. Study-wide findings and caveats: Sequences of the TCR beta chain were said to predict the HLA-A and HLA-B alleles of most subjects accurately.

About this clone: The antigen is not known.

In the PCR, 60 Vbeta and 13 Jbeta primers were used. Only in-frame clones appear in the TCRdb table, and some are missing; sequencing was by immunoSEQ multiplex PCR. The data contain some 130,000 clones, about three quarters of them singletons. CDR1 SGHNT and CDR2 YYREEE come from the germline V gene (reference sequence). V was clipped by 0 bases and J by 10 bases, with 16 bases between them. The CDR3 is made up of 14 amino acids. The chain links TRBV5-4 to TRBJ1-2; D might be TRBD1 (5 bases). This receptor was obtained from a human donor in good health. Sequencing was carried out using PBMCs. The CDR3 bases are TGTGCCAGCAGCTTGGCCGGGGGGGGGACCTTCTACACCTTC. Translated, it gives CASSLAGGGTFYTF. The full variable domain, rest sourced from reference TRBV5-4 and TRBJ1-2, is ETGVTQSPTHLIKTRGQQVTLRCSSQSGHNTVSWYQQALGQGPQFIFQYYREEENGRGNFPPRFSGLQFPNYSSELNVNALELDDSALYLCASSLAGGGTFYTFGSGTRLTVV.